This TCR beta chain was captured by sequencing in a study of blood T cells in healthy people across ages. Unmatched junction bases numbered 5, after V lost 6 bases and J lost 6 bases. This CDR3 region has 13 residues. Germline-derived CDR1 and CDR2 are SQVTM and ANQGSEA. A second PCR of roughly 7 to 11 cycles used a sample-barcoded 5' primer and a J-beta primer mix. Every single cDNA molecule received a tag from a template-switch adaptor with 12 random nucleotides. TCRdb itself ran the 5' RACE reads through MiXCR, one entry per CDR3 protein. The data hold hundreds of thousands of distinct CDR3 sequences, with more than 45% observed a single time.

The sample consisted of blood. The receptor was derived from a woman of 80 years or more in good health. This rearrangement joins TRBV29-1 to TRBJ2-1; 10 bases are shared with TRBD1. The CDR3 loop is CSVGQGSFNEQFF. CDR3 coding DNA: TGCAGCGTGGGACAGGGGTCATTCAATGAGCAGTTCTTC.